There are many counts of the clone carrying this T cell receptor (beta chain). The target antigen is unknown. TCR beta CDR3 regions were amplified from RNA. The primer set for the first-round RT-PCR of the TCR CDR3 was HTBI. Each CDR3 protein is one row after TCRdb ran MiXCR on the multiplex PCR reads. The table has some 180,000 distinct CDR3 sequences, about a sixth seen once; the top ten hold roughly 32%. This specimen belongs to a study of T cells in Graves' hyperthyroidism and ophthalmopathy. Study overall: Before any treatment, at initial diagnosis, peripheral blood was collected. Study-wide points: Most expanded thyroid clonotypes above 0.001 recurred in blood.

The V gene end was trimmed by 0 bases and the J gene end by 4 bases; junction bases not matched to a gene: 5. Germline V gene lookup returns CDR1 SGHRS and CDR2 YFSETQ. This CDR3 region has 15 residues. Absence of ophthalmopathy progression within 18 months defined stable Graves' hyperthyroidism. PBMCs were obtained from approximately 10 ml fresh peripheral blood. The chain uses TRBV5-1 and TRBJ2-5; the match to TRBD1 covers 8 bases. The sequence was collected from a woman aged 45-65 years with Graves' hyperthyroidism. The source material was blood. CDR3 sequence reads: CASSLGQGARETQYF. In nucleotides, the CDR3 is TGCGCCAGCAGCTTGGGTCAGGGGGCGAGAGAGACCCAGTACTTC.